This T cell receptor beta chain was retrieved from a study of cytomegalovirus exposure and HLA in healthy donors. For the study at large: The early release's HLA-typed donors yielded tens of millions of unique TCRs.

PCR employed 60 Vbeta and 13 Jbeta primers. Only in-frame clones appear in the TCRdb table, and some are missing; sequencing was by immunoSEQ multiplex PCR. The sample yields 110,000 or so clones, over 60% seen once. Notes on this clone: No antigen is known for it.

General study results and limits: Sequencing artifact likely explains a cluster of highly shared sequence variants.

Germline V CDR1 and CDR2: LGHNA, YNFKEQ. The CDR3 sequence is 16 residues long. V was clipped by 0 bases and J by 4 bases; unmatched bases: 7. The sequenced sample was PBMCs. The rearrangement links TRBV4-2 to TRBJ2-7; 9 bases map to TRBD2. This sequence was found in a man aged 18 to 29 in good health and CMV-seropositive. DNA for the CDR3: TGTGCCAGCAGCCAAGATCGTCCTAGCGGGGTGTACGAGCAGTACTTC. Residues: CASSQDRPSGVYEQYF.